The sample holds one count of the clone carrying this TCR beta chain. This specimen belongs to a study of T-cell reconstitution after alpha-beta-depleted transplantation in children. The germline V and J ends were trimmed by 4 bases and 6 bases, with 13 bases remaining between them. The CDR3 is 14 amino acids. Germline V CDR1 and CDR2: MDHEN, SYDVKM. Construction of the TCRbeta library involved unique molecular identifiers. One entry per CDR3 protein results from TCRdb running MiXCR on the PCR reads. The data hold 95,000 to 150,000 distinct CDR3 sequences, with under 25% observed a single time. V usage is TRBV28 and J usage is TRBJ2-1; D unresolved. This clonotype was sampled from a male patient aged 2-9 years who had a stem cell transplant for chronic granulomatous disease, so the T cells may come from the graft donor. The specimen was PBMCs, mostly from graft donor cells, collected 180 days after TCRalphabeta/CD19-depleted stem cell transplant. The CDR3 protein is CASSSPVKLNEQFF. In nucleotides, the CDR3 is TGTGCCAGCAGTTCCCCCGTTAAGCTCAATGAGCAGTTCTTC.